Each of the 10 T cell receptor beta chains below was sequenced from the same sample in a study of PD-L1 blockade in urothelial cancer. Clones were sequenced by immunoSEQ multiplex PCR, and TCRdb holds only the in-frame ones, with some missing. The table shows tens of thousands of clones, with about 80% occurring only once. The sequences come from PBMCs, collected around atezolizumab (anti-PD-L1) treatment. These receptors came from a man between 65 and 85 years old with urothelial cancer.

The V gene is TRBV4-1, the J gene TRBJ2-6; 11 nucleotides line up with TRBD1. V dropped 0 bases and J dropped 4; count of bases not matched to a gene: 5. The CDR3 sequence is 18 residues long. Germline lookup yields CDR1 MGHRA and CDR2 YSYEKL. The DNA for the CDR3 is TGCGCCAGCAGCCAAGATGACGGACAGGGGGCGGGGGCCAACGTCCTGACTTTC. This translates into CASSQDDGQGAGANVLTF.

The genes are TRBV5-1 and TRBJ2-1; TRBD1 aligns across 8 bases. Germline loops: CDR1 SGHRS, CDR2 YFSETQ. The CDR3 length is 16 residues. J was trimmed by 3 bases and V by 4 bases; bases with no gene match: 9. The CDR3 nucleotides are TGCGCCAGCAGCATACGTCCCGGGACAGGCTACAATGAGCAGTTCTTC. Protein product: CASSIRPGTGYNEQFF.

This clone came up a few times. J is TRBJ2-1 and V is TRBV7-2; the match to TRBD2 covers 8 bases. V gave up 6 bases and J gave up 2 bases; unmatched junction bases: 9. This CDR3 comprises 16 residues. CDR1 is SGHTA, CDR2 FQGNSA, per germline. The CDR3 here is CASRISSGSTYNEQFF. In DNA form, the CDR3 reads TGTGCCAGCAGGATATCTAGCGGGTCCACCTACAATGAGCAGTTCTTC.

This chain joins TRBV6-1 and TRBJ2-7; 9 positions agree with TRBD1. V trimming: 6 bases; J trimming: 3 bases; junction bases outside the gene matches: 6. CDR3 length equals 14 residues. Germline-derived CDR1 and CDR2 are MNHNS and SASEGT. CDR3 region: CASSPGTGIYEQYF. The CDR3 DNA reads TGTGCCAGCAGCCCCGGGACAGGGATCTACGAGCAGTACTTC.

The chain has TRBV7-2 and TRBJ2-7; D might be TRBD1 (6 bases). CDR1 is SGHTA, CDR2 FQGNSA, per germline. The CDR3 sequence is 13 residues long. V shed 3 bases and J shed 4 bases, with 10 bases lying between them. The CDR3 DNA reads TGTGCCAGCAGCTTCAGGGGTGGTTACGAGCAGTACTTC. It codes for CASSFRGGYEQYF.

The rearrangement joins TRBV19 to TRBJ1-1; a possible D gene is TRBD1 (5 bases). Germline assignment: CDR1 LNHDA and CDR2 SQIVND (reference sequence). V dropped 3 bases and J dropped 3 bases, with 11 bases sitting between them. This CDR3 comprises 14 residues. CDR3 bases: TGTGCCAGTAGTATTCAGGGTGTGGACACTGAAGCTTTCTTT. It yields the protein CASSIQGVDTEAFF.

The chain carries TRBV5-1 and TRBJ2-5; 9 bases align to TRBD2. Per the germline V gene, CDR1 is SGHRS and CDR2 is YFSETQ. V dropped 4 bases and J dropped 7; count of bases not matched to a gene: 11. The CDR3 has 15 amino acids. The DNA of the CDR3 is TGCGCCAGCAGCGCGACGGCTAGCGGGATGGGGACCCAGTACTTC. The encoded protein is CASSATASGMGTQYF.

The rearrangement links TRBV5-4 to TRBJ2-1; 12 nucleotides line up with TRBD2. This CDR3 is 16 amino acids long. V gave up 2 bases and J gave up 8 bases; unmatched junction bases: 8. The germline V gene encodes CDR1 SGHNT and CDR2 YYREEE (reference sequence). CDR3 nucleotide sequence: TGTGCCAGCAGCTTTGGACTAGCGGGGAGTGGGTATGAGCAGTTCTTC. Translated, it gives CASSFGLAGSGYEQFF.

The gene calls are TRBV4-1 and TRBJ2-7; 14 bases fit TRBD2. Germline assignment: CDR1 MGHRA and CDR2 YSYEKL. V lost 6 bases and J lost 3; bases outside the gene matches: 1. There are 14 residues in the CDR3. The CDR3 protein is CASRGLAGDYEQYF. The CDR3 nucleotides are TGCGCCAGCAGGGGACTAGCGGGGGACTACGAGCAGTACTTC.

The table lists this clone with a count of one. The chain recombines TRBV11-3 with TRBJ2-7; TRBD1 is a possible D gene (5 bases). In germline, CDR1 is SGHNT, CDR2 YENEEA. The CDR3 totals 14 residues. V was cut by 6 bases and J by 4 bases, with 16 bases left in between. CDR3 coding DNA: TGTGCCAGCAGGGGTGACAGAGGAACTTACGAGCAGTACTTC. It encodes CASRGDRGTYEQYF.